This TCR beta chain was sequenced for a study of CD4 T cells in relation to SARS-CoV-2 and coronaviruses. Turning to the study itself: ViraFEST: roughly 9-day antigen culture of PBMCs, then TCR beta CDR3 sequencing. The HLA restriction of the shared crossreactive spike epitopes was mapped. Of the patients, under 10 were male, 4 female, two Hispanic. General observations from the study: About 65% of donors had memory CD4+ clonotypes crossrecognizing SARS-CoV-2 and common cold coronavirus spike.

Comment on this clone: Antigen: not known.

This table comes from immunoSEQ multiplex PCR, and its TCRdb copy is limited to in-frame clones, with some not included. Here the sample spans about 36,000 clones, over 70% being singletons. This CDR3 is built from 15 residues. V shed 1 base and J shed 6 bases, with 13 bases lying between them. Germline CDR1 reads SGHDT; CDR2 reads YYEEEE. Sequenced input: memory CD4+ T cells from PBMCs, cultured in vitro. This chain links TRBV5-6 with TRBJ2-2; possibly TRBD2 for D (5 bases). The sequence came from an adult with COVID-19. CDR3 sequence (DNA): TGTGCCAGCAGCTTGAAGGAGCGGTTTGCCGGGGAGCTGTTTTTT. It yields the protein CASSLKERFAGELFF. Full variable domain (remainder filled in from reference TRBV5-6 and TRBJ2-2): DAGVTQSPTHLIKTRGQQVTLRCSPKSGHDTVSWYQQALGQGPQFIFQYYEEEERQRGNFPDRFSGHQFPNYSSELNVNALLLGDSALYLCASSLKERFAGELFFGEGSRLTVL.